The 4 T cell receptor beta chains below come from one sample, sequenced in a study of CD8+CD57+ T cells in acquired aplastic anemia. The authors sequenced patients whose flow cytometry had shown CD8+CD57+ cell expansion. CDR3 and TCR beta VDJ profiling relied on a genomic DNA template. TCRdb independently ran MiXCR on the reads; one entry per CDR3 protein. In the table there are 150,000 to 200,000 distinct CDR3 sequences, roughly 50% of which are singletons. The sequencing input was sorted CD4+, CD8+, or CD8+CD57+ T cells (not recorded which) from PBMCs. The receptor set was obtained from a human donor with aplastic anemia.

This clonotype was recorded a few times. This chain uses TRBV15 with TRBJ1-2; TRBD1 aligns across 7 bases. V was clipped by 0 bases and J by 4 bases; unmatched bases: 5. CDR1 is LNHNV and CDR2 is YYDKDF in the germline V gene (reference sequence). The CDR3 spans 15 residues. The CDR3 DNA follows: TGTGCCACCAGCAGAGATGGGACAGTTTTCTATGGCTACACCTTC. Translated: CATSRDGTVFYGYTF.

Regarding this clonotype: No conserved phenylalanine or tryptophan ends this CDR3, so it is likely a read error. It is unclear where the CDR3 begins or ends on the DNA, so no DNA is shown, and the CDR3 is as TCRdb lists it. The CDR3 loop is CASSMGQGHTI. The chain carries TRBV19 and TRBJ1-2; the D call TRBD1 from the table was never checked on the DNA. The CDR3 spans 11 amino acids, including both terminal residues. CDR1 LNHDA and CDR2 SQIVND come from the germline V gene (reference sequence).

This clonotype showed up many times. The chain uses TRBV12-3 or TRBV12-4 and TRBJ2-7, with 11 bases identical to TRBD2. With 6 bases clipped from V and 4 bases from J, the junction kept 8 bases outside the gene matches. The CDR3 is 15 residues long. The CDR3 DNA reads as TGTGCCAGCAGCAAGACCGGGACTAGCGGTTACGAGCAGTACTTC. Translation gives CASSKTGTSGYEQYF.

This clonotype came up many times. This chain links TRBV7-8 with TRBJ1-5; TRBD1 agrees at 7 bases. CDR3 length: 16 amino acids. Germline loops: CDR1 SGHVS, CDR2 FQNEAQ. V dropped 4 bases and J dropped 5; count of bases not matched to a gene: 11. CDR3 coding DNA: TGTGCCAGCAGCTCCTCCCCCGGACAGGCTTATCAGCCCCAGCATTTT. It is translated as CASSSSPGQAYQPQHF.